The rows below give T cell receptor beta chains drawn from one sample of a study of blood T cell repertoires in COVID-19. This table comes from immunoSEQ multiplex PCR, and its TCRdb copy is limited to in-frame clones, with some not included. The sample records some 98,000 clones, approximately 86% being singletons. Sample: peripheral blood. These receptors were collected from a man aged 65 to 79 with active or convalescent COVID-19. CDR3s include the opening cysteine and the closing phenylalanine or tryptophan. The D gene is left open where the match is weak. Clone size, where shown, is once, few, many, or a class for clones that have expanded.

>TRBJ2-1|once|TRBV3-1/TRBV3-2|TRBD2
CASTQTGGPRNEQFF
TGTGCCAGCACCCAGACGGGGGGGCCCAGGAATGAGCAGTTCTTC
>TRBJ2-3|.|TRBV10-3|TRBD2
CASRPAGGLGDTQYF
TGTGCCAGTCGGCCAGCGGGGGGGCTGGGAGATACGCAGTATTTT
>TRBJ1-1|.|TRBV2|.
CASSQGVNTEAFF
TGTGCCAGCAGCCAAGGGGTGAACACTGAAGCTTTCTTT
>TRBJ1-5|.|TRBV6-5|TRBD1
CASVGQASNQPQHF
TGTGCCAGCGTGGGACAGGCAAGCAATCAGCCCCAGCATTTT
>TRBJ1-1|.|TRBV6-1|TRBD1
CASSEWTGGVTEAFF
TGTGCCAGCAGTGAATGGACAGGGGGCGTCACTGAAGCTTTCTTT
>TRBJ1-2|.|TRBV5-6|.
CASGASLSYGYTF
TGTGCCAGCGGGGCGTCACTTAGCTATGGCTACACCTTC
>TRBJ1-6|few|TRBV7-6|.
CASSNRQMYNSPLHF
TGTGCCAGCAGCAACCGACAGATGTATAATTCACCCCTCCACTTT
>TRBJ2-5|.|TRBV27|.
CASSSREETQYF
TGTGCCAGCAGTTCCAGGGAAGAGACCCAGTACTTC
>TRBJ1-1|.|TRBV6-1|.
CASSEAPSWNTEAFF
TGTGCCAGCAGTGAGGCCCCCTCCTGGAACACTGAAGCTTTCTTT
>TRBJ2-7|.|TRBV11-3|.
CASSPTGFEQYF
TGTGCCAGCAGCCCTACAGGGTTCGAGCAGTACTTC
>TRBJ2-1|.|TRBV11-3|TRBD2
CASSGLAGRHEQFF
TGTGCCAGCAGTGGACTAGCGGGGAGGCATGAGCAGTTCTTC
>TRBJ1-1|.|TRBV6-6|.
CASSQGTNTEAFF
TGTGCCAGCAGTCAGGGGACTAACACTGAAGCTTTCTTT
>TRBJ1-2|.|TRBV7-9|TRBD1
CASSLGQGARGYTF
TGTGCCAGCAGCCTCGGACAGGGGGCGCGTGGCTACACCTTC
>TRBJ2-5|.|TRBV18|TRBD2
CASSLAGLQETQYF
TGTGCCAGCTCACTAGCGGGGTTGCAAGAGACCCAGTACTTC
>TRBJ1-5|.|TRBV4-3|.
CASSQGPGVNQPQHF
TGCGCCAGCAGCCAAGGTCCAGGGGTTAATCAGCCCCAGCATTTT
>TRBJ1-5|once|TRBV7-9|TRBD1
CASSLGVTGAHQPQHF
TGTGCCAGCAGCTTAGGAGTCACAGGGGCCCATCAGCCCCAGCATTTT